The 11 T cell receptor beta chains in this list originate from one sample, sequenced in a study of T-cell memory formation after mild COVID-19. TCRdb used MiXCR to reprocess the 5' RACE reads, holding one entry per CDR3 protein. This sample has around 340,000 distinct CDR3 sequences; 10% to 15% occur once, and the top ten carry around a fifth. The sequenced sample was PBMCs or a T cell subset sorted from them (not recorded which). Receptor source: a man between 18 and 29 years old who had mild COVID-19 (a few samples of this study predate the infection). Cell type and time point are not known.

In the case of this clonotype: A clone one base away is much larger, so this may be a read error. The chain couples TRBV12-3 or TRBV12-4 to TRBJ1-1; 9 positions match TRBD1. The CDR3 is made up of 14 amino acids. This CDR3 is CASSPGTGNAEAFF. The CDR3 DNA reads TGTGCCAGCAGCCCCGGGACAGGGAACGCTGAAGCTTTCTTT.

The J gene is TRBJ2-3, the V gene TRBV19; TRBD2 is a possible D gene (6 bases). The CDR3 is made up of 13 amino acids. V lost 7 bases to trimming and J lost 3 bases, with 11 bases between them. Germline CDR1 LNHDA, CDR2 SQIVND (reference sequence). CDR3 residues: CASTPGLTDTQYF. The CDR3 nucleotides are TGTGCCAGTACTCCTGGACTAACAGATACGCAGTATTTT.

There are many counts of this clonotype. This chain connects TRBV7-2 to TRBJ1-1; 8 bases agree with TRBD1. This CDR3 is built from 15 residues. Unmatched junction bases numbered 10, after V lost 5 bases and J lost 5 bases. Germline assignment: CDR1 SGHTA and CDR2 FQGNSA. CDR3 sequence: CASSIEQGAATEAFF. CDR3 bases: TGTGCCAGCAGCATAGAGCAGGGGGCAGCTACTGAAGCTTTCTTT.

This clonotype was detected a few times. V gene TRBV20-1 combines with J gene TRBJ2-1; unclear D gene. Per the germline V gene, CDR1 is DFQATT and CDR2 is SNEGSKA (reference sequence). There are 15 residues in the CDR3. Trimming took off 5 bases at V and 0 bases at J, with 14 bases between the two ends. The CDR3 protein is CSAPRVQGSYNEQFF. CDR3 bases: TGCAGTGCTCCAAGAGTCCAAGGCTCCTACAATGAGCAGTTCTTC.

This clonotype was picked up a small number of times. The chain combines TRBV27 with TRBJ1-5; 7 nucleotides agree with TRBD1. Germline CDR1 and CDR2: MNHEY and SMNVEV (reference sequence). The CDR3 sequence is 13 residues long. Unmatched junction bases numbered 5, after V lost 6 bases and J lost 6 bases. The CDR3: CASRQGRTQPQHF. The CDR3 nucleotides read TGTGCCAGCAGACAGGGGCGGACTCAGCCCCAGCATTTT.

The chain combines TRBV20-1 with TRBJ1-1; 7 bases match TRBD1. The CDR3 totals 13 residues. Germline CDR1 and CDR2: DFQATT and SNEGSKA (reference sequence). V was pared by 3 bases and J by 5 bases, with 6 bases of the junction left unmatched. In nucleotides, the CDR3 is TGCAGTGCTAGCAACAGGGGTATGACTGAAGCTTTCTTT. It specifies CSASNRGMTEAFF.

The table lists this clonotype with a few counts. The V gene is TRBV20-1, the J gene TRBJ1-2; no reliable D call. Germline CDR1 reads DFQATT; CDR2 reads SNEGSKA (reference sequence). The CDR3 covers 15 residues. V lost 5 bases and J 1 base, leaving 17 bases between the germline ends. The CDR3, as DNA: TGCAGTGCTGATCCTGGCATACAGTTTAACTATGGCTACACCTTC. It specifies CSADPGIQFNYGYTF.

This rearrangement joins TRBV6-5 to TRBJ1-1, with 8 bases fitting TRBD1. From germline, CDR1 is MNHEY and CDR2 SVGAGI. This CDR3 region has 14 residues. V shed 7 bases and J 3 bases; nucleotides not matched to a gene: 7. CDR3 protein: CASNNRGLYTEAFF. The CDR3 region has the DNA TGTGCCAGCAATAACAGGGGGTTATACACTGAAGCTTTCTTT.

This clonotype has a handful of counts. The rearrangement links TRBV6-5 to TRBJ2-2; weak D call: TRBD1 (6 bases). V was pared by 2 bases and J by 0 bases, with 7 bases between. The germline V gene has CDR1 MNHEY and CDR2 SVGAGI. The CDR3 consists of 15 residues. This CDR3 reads CASSYGTSNTGELFF. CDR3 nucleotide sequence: TGTGCCAGCAGTTACGGGACATCGAACACCGGGGAGCTGTTTTTT.

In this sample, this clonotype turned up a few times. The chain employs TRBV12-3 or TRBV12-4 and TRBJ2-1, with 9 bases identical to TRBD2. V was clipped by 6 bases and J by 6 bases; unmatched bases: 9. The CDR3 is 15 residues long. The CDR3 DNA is TGTGCCAGCAGCTTTCCCGGGACTAGCTTCAATGAGCAGTTCTTC. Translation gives CASSFPGTSFNEQFF.

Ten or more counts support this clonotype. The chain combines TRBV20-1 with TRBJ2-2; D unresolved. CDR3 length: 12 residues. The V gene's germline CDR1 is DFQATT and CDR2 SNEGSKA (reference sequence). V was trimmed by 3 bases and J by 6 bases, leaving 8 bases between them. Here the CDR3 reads CSASPGSGELFF. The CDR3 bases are TGCAGTGCTAGTCCCGGGTCCGGGGAGCTGTTTTTT.